One sample yielded the 25 T cell receptor beta chains listed below, sequenced in a study of T cell changes during pregnancy in multiple sclerosis. Libraries were prepared by immunoSEQ multiplex PCR; TCRdb keeps only in-frame clonotypes and omits some of them. In the table there are some 67,000 clones, 91% of which are singletons. This specimen was peripheral blood, taken in the first trimester of pregnancy. These receptors were collected from a female donor with multiple sclerosis, enrolled in a pregnancy study.

DNA of the CDR3: TGTGCCAGCAGCTTAGGGCAGGGAGCTTTCTTT. Its protein is CASSLGQGAFF. This chain joins TRBV11-2 and TRBJ1-1; TRBD1 is a possible D gene (5 bases). Looked up from germline, CDR1 is SGHAT and CDR2 is FQNNGV. The CDR3 has 11 amino acids. Trimming shortened V by 1 base and J by 10 bases, and 7 bases separated the two germline ends.

The chain carries TRBV7-9 and TRBJ2-2; D remains unclear. CDR3 size: 12 residues. Trimming left V 11 bases short and J 1 base short, with 8 bases between. Germline loops: CDR1 SEHNR, CDR2 FQNEAQ (reference sequence). CDR3 loop: CADRGNTGELFF. CDR3 nucleotide sequence: TGTGCCGACCGAGGGAACACCGGGGAGCTGTTTTTT.

The chain employs TRBV29-1 and TRBJ2-7, with a weak D call TRBD2 (6 bases). Germline assignment: CDR1 SQVTM and CDR2 ANQGSEA. Trimming took 6 bases from V and 10 from J, leaving 16 bases between them. The CDR3 is made up of 11 amino acids. The chain's CDR3 is CSVTKPGLQYF. The CDR3 region has the DNA TGCAGCGTAACGAAGCCGGGACTTCAGTACTTC.

The chain uses TRBV4-1 and TRBJ2-7, with 7 bases aligning to TRBD2. The CDR3 runs 14 residues. Germline CDR1 and CDR2: MGHRA and YSYEKL. The trim removed 1 base at V and 0 bases at J, leaving 0 bases unmatched. In nucleotides, the CDR3 is TGCGCCAGCAGCCAAGGACTAGCCTCCTACGAGCAGTACTTC. This sequence encodes CASSQGLASYEQYF.

The rearrangement links TRBV5-5 to TRBJ1-1; unclear D gene. V was clipped by 2 bases and J by 4 bases, with 9 bases between them. The CDR3 is made up of 13 amino acids. Germline CDR1 SGHKS, CDR2 YYEKEE (reference sequence). The CDR3 region has the DNA TGTGCCAGCAGCTTATCGGGGTTCACTGAAGCTTTCTTT. Translation gives CASSLSGFTEAFF. Drawing the rest from reference TRBV5-5 and TRBJ1-1, the complete variable domain is DAGVTQSPTHLIKTRGQQVTLRCSPISGHKSVSWYQQVLGQGPQFIFQYYEKEERGRGNFPDRFSARQFPNYSSELNVNALLLGDSALYLCASSLSGFTEAFFGQGTRLTVV.

The sample holds one count of this clone. This chain connects TRBV10-3 to TRBJ1-3, with D possibly TRBD1 on 5 matching bases. V dropped 9 bases and J dropped 2 bases, with 11 bases sitting between them. The CDR3 has 13 amino acids. Germline V lookup: CDR1 ENHRY, CDR2 SYGVKD. The CDR3 sequence: CAIGGAPGNTIYF. CDR3 nucleotide sequence: TGTGCCATAGGAGGGGCCCCTGGAAACACCATATATTTT.

This chain connects TRBV13 to TRBJ1-2, with 7 nucleotides matching TRBD1. The germline gives CDR1 PRHDT, CDR2 FYEKMQ (reference sequence). This CDR3 contains 14 residues. The J segment lost 2 bases and the V segment lost 3 bases, leaving 3 bases of the junction unmatched. The CDR3 coding sequence is TGTGCCAGCAGCTTCACAGGGGAAAACTATGGCTACACCTTC. Translation: CASSFTGENYGYTF.

The count of this clone is one. The chain carries TRBV10-3 and TRBJ2-6; weak D call: TRBD1 (6 bases). Germline loops: CDR1 ENHRY, CDR2 SYGVKD. The CDR3 covers 17 residues. V was pared by 6 bases and J by 1 base, with 16 bases between. Here the CDR3 reads CAIRPGAPKSGANVLTF. The CDR3 DNA sequence: TGTGCCATCAGGCCAGGGGCACCGAAATCTGGGGCCAACGTCCTGACTTTC.

The table lists this clone with a count of one. The genes are TRBV5-1 and TRBJ1-2, with a tentative D call TRBD1 (5 bases). Between the trimmed V and J ends, which lost 5 bases and 10 bases, there was a span of 21 bases. The germline V gene has CDR1 SGHRS and CDR2 YFSETQ. This CDR3 contains 14 residues. The CDR3 spells CASSAASGPVVYTF. CDR3 coding DNA: TGCGCCAGCAGTGCCGCCTCAGGGCCCGTTGTCTACACCTTC.

The chain employs TRBV9 and TRBJ2-7, with 7 bases identical to TRBD1. Germline assignment: CDR1 SGDLS and CDR2 YYNGEE. The CDR3 has 14 residues. Trimming removed 4 bases from V and 2 bases from J; junction bases left unmatched: 6. DNA of the CDR3: TGTGCCAGCAGCCCCTCGGGACAGACCTACGAGCAGTACTTC. This sequence encodes CASSPSGQTYEQYF. Using reference TRBV9 and TRBJ2-7 for the parts outside the CDR3, the full variable domain is DSGVTQTPKHLITATGQRVTLRCSPRSGDLSVYWYQQSLDQGLQFLIQYYNGEERAKGNILERFSAQQFPDLHSELNLSSLELGDSALYFCASSPSGQTYEQYFGPGTRLTVT.

This clone was counted only a few times. J is TRBJ1-5 and V is TRBV5-1, with TRBD1 matching over 9 bases. Germline V gene sequence: CDR1 SGHRS, CDR2 YFSETQ. This CDR3 comprises 14 residues. Unmatched junction bases numbered 3, after V lost 2 bases and J lost 6 bases. The CDR3 here is CASSLTQGAQPQHF. The CDR3 nucleotides are TGCGCCAGCAGCTTAACACAGGGGGCTCAGCCCCAGCATTTT.

The chain carries TRBV30 and TRBJ2-3; 10 bases align to TRBD2. The length of the CDR3 is 16 residues. Losses at the gene ends were 2 bases for V and 1 base for J; bases not matched to a gene: 6. CDR1 is GTSNPN and CDR2 is SVGIG in the germline V gene (reference sequence). The CDR3 spells CAWSRGLAGGTDTQYF. CDR3 nucleotide sequence: TGTGCCTGGAGTAGAGGGCTAGCGGGGGGCACAGATACGCAGTATTTT. Full variable domain (outside the CDR3, taken from reference TRBV30 and TRBJ2-3): SQTIHQWPATLVQPVGSPLSLECTVEGTSNPNLYWYRQAAGRGLQLLFYSVGIGQISSEVPQNLSASRPQDRQFILSSKKLLLSDSGFYLCAWSRGLAGGTDTQYFGPGTRLTVL.

V gene TRBV19 combines with J gene TRBJ1-4; D remains unclear. CDR3 length equals 13 residues. V shed 10 bases and J shed 3 bases, with 12 bases lying between them. The V gene's germline CDR1 is LNHDA and CDR2 SQIVND (reference sequence). The CDR3 loop reads CATAVVANEKLFF. CDR3 sequence (DNA): TGTGCCACCGCTGTAGTGGCTAATGAAAAACTGTTTTTT.

This clone is a singleton in its sample. This chain links TRBV6-1 with TRBJ2-1; 11 bases match TRBD2. The CDR3 covers 15 residues. CDR1 MNHNS and CDR2 SASEGT come from the germline V gene. J gave up 4 bases and V 5 bases, and 4 bases lay outside the gene matches. The CDR3 loop reads CASSPSGGPYNEQFF. CDR3 nucleotide sequence: TGTGCCAGCAGTCCTAGCGGGGGGCCGTACAATGAGCAGTTCTTC.

The chain is built from TRBV2 and TRBJ2-7, with D possibly matching TRBD2 (6 bases). Germline assignment: CDR1 SNHLY and CDR2 FYNNEI. There are 15 residues in the CDR3. With 6 bases removed from V and 0 bases from J, the gap between germline ends came to 15 bases. Written as DNA, the CDR3 is TGTGCCAGCAGACCCTTAGCGGACCTCTCCTACGAGCAGTACTTC. Amino acid sequence: CASRPLADLSYEQYF.

The chain joins TRBV27 to TRBJ1-1, with D possibly matching TRBD1 (6 bases). V was clipped by 7 bases and J by 8 bases, with 20 bases between them. CDR1 is MNHEY and CDR2 is SMNVEV in the germline V gene (reference sequence). The CDR3 consists of 14 residues. Written as DNA, the CDR3 is TGTGCCAGCACCCGAGGGGGGGGGAGTGAGGAAGCTTTCTTT. Translating it yields CASTRGGGSEEAFF.

The rearrangement joins TRBV5-4 to TRBJ2-5, with 8 bases lining up with TRBD2. With V trimmed by 1 base and J by 5 bases, 7 bases remained unmatched. The germline V gene has CDR1 SGHNT and CDR2 YYREEE (reference sequence). This CDR3 comprises 15 residues. The CDR3 DNA follows: TGTGCCAGCAGCTTGCCGCGGGGGGCGGGGGAGACCCAGTACTTC. It codes for CASSLPRGAGETQYF.

The chain combines TRBV28 with TRBJ1-6; no definite D call. V gave up 4 bases and J gave up 11 bases, with 6 bases separating them. The germline V gene encodes CDR1 MDHEN and CDR2 SYDVKM. The CDR3 runs to 11 residues. The CDR3 DNA is TGTGCCAGCAGTTCCTCTCCACCCCTCCACTTT. Amino acid sequence: CASSSSPPLHF.

The CDR3 spells CASSQDALLQYF. The CDR3 nucleotides are TGCGCCAGCAGCCAAGATGCGTTACTGCAGTACTTC. This chain uses TRBV4-1 with TRBJ2-7; D is unclear. V lost 0 bases and J lost 9, with 9 bases in between. Germline assignment: CDR1 MGHRA and CDR2 YSYEKL. The CDR3 length is 12 residues.

This clone was observed a single time. The chain employs TRBV18 and TRBJ2-3, with D perhaps matching TRBD1 (5 bases). Trimming pared 1 base from V and 3 bases from J, leaving 11 bases between. The germline CDR1 and CDR2 sequences are KGHSH and LQKENI. CDR3 length equals 15 residues. The CDR3 sequence is CASSPLPTETDTQYF. The DNA of the CDR3 is TGTGCCAGCTCACCACTCCCGACAGAGACAGATACGCAGTATTTT.

V usage is TRBV11-2 and J usage is TRBJ2-3, with D possibly being TRBD1 (5 bases). Trimming took off 0 bases at V and 7 bases at J, with 8 bases between the two ends. The germline V gene encodes CDR1 SGHAT and CDR2 FQNNGV. The CDR3 totals 13 residues. Written as DNA, the CDR3 is TGTGCCAGCAGCTTAGAAAGGGGCAATACGCAGTATTTT. This gives the protein CASSLERGNTQYF. Using reference TRBV11-2 and TRBJ2-3 for the parts outside the CDR3, the full variable domain is EAGVAQSPRYKIIEKRQSVAFWCNPISGHATLYWYQQILGQGPKLLIQFQNNGVVDDSQLPKDRFSAERLKGVDSTLKIQPAKLEDSAVYLCASSLERGNTQYFGPGTRLTVL.

The chain recombines TRBV5-1 with TRBJ2-2; maybe TRBD1 (6 bases). The CDR3 covers 17 residues. Per the germline V gene, CDR1 is SGHRS and CDR2 is YFSETQ. V was pared by 0 bases and J by 0 bases, with 12 bases between. CDR3 residues: CASSLAGASPNTGELFF. The CDR3 coding sequence is TGCGCCAGCAGCTTGGCAGGGGCTAGCCCGAACACCGGGGAGCTGTTTTTT.

V gene TRBV10-3 combines with J gene TRBJ2-7; D may be TRBD1 (6 bases). V dropped 7 bases and J dropped 4 bases, with 14 bases sitting between them. The CDR3 is 13 amino acids. Germline lookup yields CDR1 ENHRY and CDR2 SYGVKD. CDR3 in DNA: TGTGCCATCAACAGGGCCGATTCTTACGAGCAGTACTTC. Translation gives CAINRADSYEQYF.

This chain links TRBV7-6 with TRBJ2-3, with 9 bases that match TRBD2. Germline loops: CDR1 SGHVS, CDR2 FNYEAQ. Losses at the gene ends were 2 bases for V and 1 base for J; bases not matched to a gene: 1. The CDR3 totals 15 residues. The DNA for the CDR3 is TGTGCCAGCAGCTTACGACTAGCGGGCACAGATACGCAGTATTTT. Its translation is CASSLRLAGTDTQYF.

This clone was seen only once. V usage is TRBV30 and J usage is TRBJ1-4; 9 bases line up with TRBD1. This CDR3 is built from 13 residues. With V trimmed by 5 bases and J by 7 bases, 5 bases remained unmatched. Germline assignment: CDR1 GTSNPN and CDR2 SVGIG (reference sequence). The CDR3 nucleotides read TGTGCCTGGTCCGGGACAGGGCTTGAAAAACTGTTTTTT. Its translation: CAWSGTGLEKLFF.